The rows below give T cell receptor beta chains drawn from one sample of a study of tumor-infiltrating lymphocytes in oesophageal squamous cell carcinoma. Each CDR3 protein is one row after TCRdb ran MiXCR on the PCR reads. Of 15,000 to 17,000 distinct CDR3 sequences in the sample, around half were seen once. The sample comprised esophageal tumor tissue. The receptor set was obtained from a female donor with esophageal squamous cell carcinoma. Both conserved end residues are part of each CDR3. The D gene is left open where the match is weak. The size entry is marked missing in some rows and otherwise reads once, few, many or a size class.

V gene: TRBV7-6; D gene: TRBD1; clone size: few; J gene: TRBJ2-5; CDR3 protein: CASSGPGQRTGTQYF; CDR3 DNA: TGTGCCAGCAGCGGCCCGGGACAGCGGACGGGGACCCAGTACTTC
V gene: TRBV7-2; D gene: -; clone size: -; J gene: TRBJ2-7; CDR3 protein: CASSGDWRGSYEQYF; CDR3 DNA: TGTGCCAGCAGTGGGGACTGGCGGGGATCCTACGAGCAGTACTTC
V gene: TRBV7-2; D gene: -; clone size: -; J gene: TRBJ2-7; CDR3 protein: CASSLDQGYEQYF; CDR3 DNA: TGTGCCAGCAGCTTAGACCAGGGGTACGAGCAGTACTTC
V gene: TRBV7-2; D gene: -; clone size: -; J gene: TRBJ2-3; CDR3 protein: CASSLLPGVGTDTQYF; CDR3 DNA: TGTGCCAGCAGCTTACTCCCAGGGGTCGGTACAGATACGCAGTATTTT
V gene: TRBV27; D gene: -; clone size: few; J gene: TRBJ2-5; CDR3 protein: CASSPQETQYF; CDR3 DNA: TGTGCCAGCAGTCCCCAAGAGACCCAGTACTTC
V gene: TRBV7-2; D gene: TRBD2; clone size: -; J gene: TRBJ2-1; CDR3 protein: CASTWEGSSYNEQFF; CDR3 DNA: TGTGCCAGCACCTGGGAGGGGAGCTCCTACAATGAGCAGTTCTTC
V gene: TRBV6-1; D gene: -; clone size: -; J gene: TRBJ2-5; CDR3 protein: CASSEYNRQETQYF; CDR3 DNA: TGTGCCAGCAGTGAATACAACCGACAAGAGACCCAGTACTTC
V gene: TRBV11-3; D gene: TRBD1; clone size: large; J gene: TRBJ2-1; CDR3 protein: CASSPRQGQGYNEQFF; CDR3 DNA: TGTGCCAGCAGCCCGCGACAGGGACAGGGATACAATGAGCAGTTCTTC
V gene: TRBV7-3; D gene: -; clone size: many; J gene: TRBJ2-3; CDR3 protein: CASSLSGPGADTQYF; CDR3 DNA: TGTGCCAGCAGCTTAAGTGGCCCGGGGGCAGATACGCAGTATTTT
V gene: TRBV9; D gene: -; clone size: few; J gene: TRBJ2-5; CDR3 protein: CASSVDYRATQYF; CDR3 DNA: TGTGCCAGCAGCGTGGACTACAGGGCCACCCAGTACTTC
V gene: TRBV24-1; D gene: -; clone size: -; J gene: TRBJ2-1; CDR3 protein: CATSAGSSQNEQFF; CDR3 DNA: TGTGCCACCAGTGCCGGGAGTAGCCAAAATGAGCAGTTCTTC
V gene: TRBV10-1; D gene: -; clone size: -; J gene: TRBJ2-1; CDR3 protein: CASSVYRTSYNEQFF; CDR3 DNA: TGCGCCAGCAGTGTTTACCGTACTTCCTACAATGAGCAGTTCTTC
V gene: TRBV6-1; D gene: -; clone size: many; J gene: TRBJ1-1; CDR3 protein: CASSGREGGYRNTEAFF; CDR3 DNA: TGTGCCAGCAGTGGCCGGGAGGGGGGTTACAGGAACACTGAAGCTTTCTTT
V gene: TRBV7-3; D gene: -; clone size: once; J gene: TRBJ2-3; CDR3 protein: CASSPQGRGRYGTQYF; CDR3 DNA: TGTGCCAGCAGCCCCCAGGGTCGTGGGCGGTATGGTACGCAGTATTTT
V gene: TRBV12-3/TRBV12-4; D gene: TRBD1; clone size: many; J gene: TRBJ2-5; CDR3 protein: CASSPLGQGRGTQYF; CDR3 DNA: TGTGCCAGCAGTCCACTTGGACAGGGAAGAGGGACCCAGTACTTC
V gene: TRBV18; D gene: TRBD1; clone size: many; J gene: TRBJ2-5; CDR3 protein: CASSPRTGRETQYF; CDR3 DNA: TGTGCCAGCTCACCAAGGACAGGGAGGGAGACCCAGTACTTC
V gene: TRBV7-8; D gene: TRBD2; clone size: -; J gene: TRBJ2-7; CDR3 protein: CASSLTPVAGGSYEQYF; CDR3 DNA: TGTGCCAGCAGCTTAACCCCGGTAGCGGGGGGTTCCTACGAGCAGTACTTC
V gene: TRBV6-1; D gene: TRBD1; clone size: -; J gene: TRBJ1-4; CDR3 protein: CASSETGTGNEKLFF; CDR3 DNA: TGTGCCAGCAGTGAGACCGGGACAGGGAATGAAAAACTGTTTTTT
V gene: TRBV30; D gene: -; clone size: -; J gene: TRBJ2-1; CDR3 protein: CAWDHAHQGNEQFF; CDR3 DNA: TGTGCCTGGGACCATGCGCACCAGGGGAATGAGCAGTTCTTC
V gene: TRBV4-1; D gene: TRBD1; clone size: many; J gene: TRBJ2-2; CDR3 protein: CASSQDPSGTGGYGELFF; CDR3 DNA: TGCGCCAGCAGCCAAGATCCCTCCGGGACAGGGGGCTACGGGGAGCTGTTTTTT
V gene: TRBV4-1; D gene: -; clone size: -; J gene: TRBJ1-5; CDR3 protein: CASSQSRQYDGNQPQHF; CDR3 DNA: TGTGCCAGCAGCCAGAGTCGACAGTACGACGGCAATCAGCCCCAGCATTTT
V gene: TRBV9; D gene: TRBD1; clone size: -; J gene: TRBJ2-4; CDR3 protein: CASSVGQGGGNEQYF; CDR3 DNA: TGTGCCAGCAGCGTAGGACAGGGTGGGGGCAATGAGCAGTACTTC
V gene: TRBV6-6; D gene: -; clone size: -; J gene: TRBJ2-1; CDR3 protein: CASSYSMSGVEEQFF; CDR3 DNA: TGTGCCAGCAGTTACTCGATGAGTGGTGTGGAAGAGCAGTTCTTC